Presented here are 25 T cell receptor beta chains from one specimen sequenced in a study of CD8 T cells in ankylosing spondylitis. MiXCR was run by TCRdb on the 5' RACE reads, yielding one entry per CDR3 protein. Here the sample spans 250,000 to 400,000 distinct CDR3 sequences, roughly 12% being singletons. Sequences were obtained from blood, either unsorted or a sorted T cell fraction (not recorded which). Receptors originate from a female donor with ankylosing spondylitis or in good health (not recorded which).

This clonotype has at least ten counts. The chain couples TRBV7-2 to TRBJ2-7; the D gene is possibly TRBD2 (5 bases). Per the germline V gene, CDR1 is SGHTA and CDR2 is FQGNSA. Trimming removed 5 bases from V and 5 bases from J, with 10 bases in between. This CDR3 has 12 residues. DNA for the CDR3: TGTGCCAGCAGCGACTACCCCAACGAGCAGTACTTC. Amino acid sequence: CASSDYPNEQYF.

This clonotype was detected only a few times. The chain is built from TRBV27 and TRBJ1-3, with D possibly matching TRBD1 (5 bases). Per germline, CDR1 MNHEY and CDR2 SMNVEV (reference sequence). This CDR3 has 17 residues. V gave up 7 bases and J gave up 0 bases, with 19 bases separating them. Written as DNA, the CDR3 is TGTGCCAGCACCAAAGACGGGGGAGGGGTCTCTGGAAACACCATATATTTT. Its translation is CASTKDGGGVSGNTIYF.

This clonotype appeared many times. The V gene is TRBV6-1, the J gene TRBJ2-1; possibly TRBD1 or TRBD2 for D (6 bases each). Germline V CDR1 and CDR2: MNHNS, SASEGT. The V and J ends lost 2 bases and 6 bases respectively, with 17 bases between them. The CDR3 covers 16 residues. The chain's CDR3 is CASSEQVGGGLNEQFF. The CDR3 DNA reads TGTGCCAGCAGTGAACAGGTGGGGGGCGGGCTCAATGAGCAGTTCTTC.

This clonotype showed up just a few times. CDR3: CASSWADGGYGYTF. The CDR3 DNA follows: TGTGCCAGCAGCTGGGCGGACGGTGGCTATGGCTACACCTTC. The chain employs TRBV5-5 and TRBJ1-2; D is uncertain. Per the germline V gene, CDR1 is SGHKS and CDR2 is YYEKEE (reference sequence). The CDR3 is 14 residues long. Trimming pared 3 bases from V and 4 bases from J, leaving 13 bases between. The full variable domain, its missing parts supplied by reference TRBV5-5 and TRBJ1-2, is DAGVTQSPTHLIKTRGQQVTLRCSPISGHKSVSWYQQVLGQGPQFIFQYYEKEERGRGNFPDRFSARQFPNYSSELNVNALLLGDSALYLCASSWADGGYGYTFGSGTRLTVV.

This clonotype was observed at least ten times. The CDR3 DNA sequence: TGTGCCAGCAGCCACATATTGAGCAGGGTGACAGATACGCAGTATTTT. Translation: CASSHILSRVTDTQYF. The V call is TRBV5-6, the J call TRBJ2-3; possibly TRBD1 for D (5 bases). Germline V gives CDR1 SGHDT, CDR2 YYEEEE. V was clipped by 4 bases and J by 3 bases, with 18 bases between them. This CDR3 spans 16 amino acids. The whole variable domain, remainder taken from reference TRBV5-6 and TRBJ2-3, is DAGVTQSPTHLIKTRGQQVTLRCSPKSGHDTVSWYQQALGQGPQFIFQYYEEEERQRGNFPDRFSGHQFPNYSSELNVNALLLGDSALYLCASSHILSRVTDTQYFGPGTRLTVL.

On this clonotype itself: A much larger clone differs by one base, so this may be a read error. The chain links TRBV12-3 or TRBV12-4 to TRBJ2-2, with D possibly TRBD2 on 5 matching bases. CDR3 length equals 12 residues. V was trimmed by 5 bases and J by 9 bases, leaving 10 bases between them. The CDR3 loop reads CASSPGVRELFF. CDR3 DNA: TGTGCCAGCAGTCCCGGGGTCCGGGAGCTGTTTTTT.

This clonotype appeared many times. The CDR3 here is CASSPAPGGNYGYTF. The CDR3 nucleotides read TGTGCCAGCAGCCCCGCTCCCGGGGGTAACTATGGCTACACCTTC. This chain joins TRBV7-2 and TRBJ1-2; weak D call: TRBD1 (5 bases). CDR1 is SGHTA, CDR2 FQGNSA, per germline. CDR3 length: 15 residues. Trimming took off 5 bases at V and 1 base at J, with 14 bases between the two ends.

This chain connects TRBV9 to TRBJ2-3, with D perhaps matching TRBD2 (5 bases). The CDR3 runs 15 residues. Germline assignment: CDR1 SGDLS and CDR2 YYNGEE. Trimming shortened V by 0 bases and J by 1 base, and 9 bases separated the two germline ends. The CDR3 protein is CASSVAPRGTDTQYF. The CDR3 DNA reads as TGTGCCAGCAGCGTAGCGCCGCGGGGCACAGATACGCAGTATTTT.

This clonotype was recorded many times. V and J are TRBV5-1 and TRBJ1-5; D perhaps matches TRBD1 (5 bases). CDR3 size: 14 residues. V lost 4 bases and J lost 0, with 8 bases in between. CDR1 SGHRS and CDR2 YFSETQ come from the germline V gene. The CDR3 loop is CASSPGDSNQPQHF. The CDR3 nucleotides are TGCGCCAGCAGCCCGGGGGATAGCAATCAGCCCCAGCATTTT. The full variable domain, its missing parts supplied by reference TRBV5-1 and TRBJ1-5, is KAGVTQTPRYLIKTRGQQVTLSCSPISGHRSVSWYQQTPGQGLQFLFEYFSETQRNKGNFPGRFSGRQFSNSRSEMNVSTLELGDSALYLCASSPGDSNQPQHFGDGTRLSIL.

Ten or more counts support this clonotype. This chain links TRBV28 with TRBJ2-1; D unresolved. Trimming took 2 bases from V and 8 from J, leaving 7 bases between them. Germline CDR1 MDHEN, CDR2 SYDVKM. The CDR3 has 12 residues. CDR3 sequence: CASSLRYDEQFF. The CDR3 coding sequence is TGTGCCAGCAGTTTAAGGTACGATGAGCAGTTCTTC.

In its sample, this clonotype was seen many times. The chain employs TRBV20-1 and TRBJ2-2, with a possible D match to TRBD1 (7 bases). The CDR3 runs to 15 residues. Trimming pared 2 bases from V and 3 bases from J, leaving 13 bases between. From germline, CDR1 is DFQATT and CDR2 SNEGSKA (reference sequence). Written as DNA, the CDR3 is TGCAGTGCTAGACAGGGGGACTCCTACACCGGGGAGCTGTTTTTT. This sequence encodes CSARQGDSYTGELFF.

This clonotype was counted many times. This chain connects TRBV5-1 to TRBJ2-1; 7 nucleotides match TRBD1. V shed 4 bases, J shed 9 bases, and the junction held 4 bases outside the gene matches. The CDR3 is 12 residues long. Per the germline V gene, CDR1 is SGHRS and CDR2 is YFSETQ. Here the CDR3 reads CASSRQGGEQFF. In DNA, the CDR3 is TGCGCCAGCAGCCGACAGGGCGGTGAGCAGTTCTTC. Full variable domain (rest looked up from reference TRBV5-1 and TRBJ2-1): KAGVTQTPRYLIKTRGQQVTLSCSPISGHRSVSWYQQTPGQGLQFLFEYFSETQRNKGNFPGRFSGRQFSNSRSEMNVSTLELGDSALYLCASSRQGGEQFFGPGTRLTVL.

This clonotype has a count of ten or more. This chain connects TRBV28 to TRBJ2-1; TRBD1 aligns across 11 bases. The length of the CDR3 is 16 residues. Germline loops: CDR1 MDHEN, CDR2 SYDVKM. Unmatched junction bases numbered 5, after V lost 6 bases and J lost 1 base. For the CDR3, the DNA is TGTGCCAGCAGCGCCGGGACAGGGGGTTCCTACAATGAGCAGTTCTTC. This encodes CASSAGTGGSYNEQFF.

CDR3 loop: CASSPRTGSNTGELFF. The CDR3 DNA is TGCGCCAGCAGCCCAAGGACAGGTTCGAACACCGGGGAGCTGTTTTTT. The J gene is TRBJ2-2, the V gene TRBV5-1; TRBD1 aligns across 7 bases. The CDR3 covers 16 residues. Looked up from germline, CDR1 is SGHRS and CDR2 is YFSETQ. Germline trimming cut 4 bases from V and 0 bases from J; bases unmatched to any gene: 6.

For the CDR3, the DNA is TGCAGCGTTAATAAACAGGGGGCGAGTGGCTACACCTTC. Its translation is CSVNKQGASGYTF. The gene calls are TRBV29-1 and TRBJ1-2; TRBD1 agrees at 9 bases. Losses at the gene ends were 5 bases for V and 7 bases for J; bases not matched to a gene: 8. The CDR3 consists of 13 residues. The V gene's germline CDR1 is SQVTM and CDR2 ANQGSEA.

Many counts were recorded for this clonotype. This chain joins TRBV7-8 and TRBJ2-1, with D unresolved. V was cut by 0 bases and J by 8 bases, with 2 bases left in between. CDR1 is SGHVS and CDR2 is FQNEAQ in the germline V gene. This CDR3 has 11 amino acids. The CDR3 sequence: CASSLAYEQFF. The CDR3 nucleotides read TGTGCCAGCAGCTTAGCGTATGAGCAGTTCTTC.

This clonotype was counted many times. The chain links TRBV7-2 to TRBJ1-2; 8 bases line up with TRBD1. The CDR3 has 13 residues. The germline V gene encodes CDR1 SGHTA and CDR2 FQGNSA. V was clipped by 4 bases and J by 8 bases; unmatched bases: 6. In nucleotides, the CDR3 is TGTGCCAGCAGCTCAGGACAGGGTGGAGGCTACACCTTC. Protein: CASSSGQGGGYTF.

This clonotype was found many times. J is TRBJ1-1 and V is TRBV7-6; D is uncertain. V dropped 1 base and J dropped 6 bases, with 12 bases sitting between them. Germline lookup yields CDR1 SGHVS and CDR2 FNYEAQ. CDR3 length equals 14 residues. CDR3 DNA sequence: TGTGCCAGCAGCTTAGGCCCACAGTCAGCTGAAGCTTTCTTT. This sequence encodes CASSLGPQSAEAFF.

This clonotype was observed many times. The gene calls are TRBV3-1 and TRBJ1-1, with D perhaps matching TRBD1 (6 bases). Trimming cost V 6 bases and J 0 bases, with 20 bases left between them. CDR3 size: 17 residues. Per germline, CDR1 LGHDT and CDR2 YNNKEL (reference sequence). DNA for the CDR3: TGTGCCAGCAGGCAACAGGGCACTCTACCCATGAACACTGAAGCTTTCTTT. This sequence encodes CASRQQGTLPMNTEAFF.

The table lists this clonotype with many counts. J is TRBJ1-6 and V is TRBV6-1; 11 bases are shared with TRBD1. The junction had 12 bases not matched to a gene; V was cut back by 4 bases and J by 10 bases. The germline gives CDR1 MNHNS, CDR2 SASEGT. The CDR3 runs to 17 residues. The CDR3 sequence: CASSGSRDRGLRSPLHF. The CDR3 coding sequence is TGTGCCAGCAGTGGCTCCCGGGACAGGGGGTTGAGGTCACCCCTCCACTTT.

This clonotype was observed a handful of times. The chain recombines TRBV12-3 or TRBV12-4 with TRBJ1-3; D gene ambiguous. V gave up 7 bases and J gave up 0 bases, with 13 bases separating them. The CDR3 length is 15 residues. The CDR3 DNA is TGTGCCAGCACCCCTACAAGGAGCTCTGGAAACACCATATATTTT. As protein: CASTPTRSSGNTIYF.

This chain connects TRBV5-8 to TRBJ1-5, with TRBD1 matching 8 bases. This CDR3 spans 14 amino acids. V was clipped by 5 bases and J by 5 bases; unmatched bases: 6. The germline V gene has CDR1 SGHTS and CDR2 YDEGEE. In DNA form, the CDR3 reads TGTGCCAGCAGTGCAGGGGGCGCTTATCAGCCCCAGCATTTT. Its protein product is CASSAGGAYQPQHF. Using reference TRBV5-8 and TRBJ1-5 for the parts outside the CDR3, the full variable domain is EAGVTQSPTHLIKTRGQQATLRCSPISGHTSVYWYQQALGLGLQFLLWYDEGEERNRGNFPPRFSGRQFPNYSSELNVNALELEDSALYLCASSAGGAYQPQHFGDGTRLSIL.

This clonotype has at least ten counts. CDR3 loop: CSAQELGVRTYEQYF. CDR3 nucleotide sequence: TGCAGTGCTCAGGAGTTGGGGGTACGAACCTACGAGCAGTACTTC. The chain has TRBV20-1 and TRBJ2-7; either TRBD1 or TRBD2 may supply D (5 bases each). V lost 5 bases to trimming and J lost 2 bases, with 19 bases between them. In germline, CDR1 is DFQATT, CDR2 SNEGSKA (reference sequence). CDR3 length: 15 residues.

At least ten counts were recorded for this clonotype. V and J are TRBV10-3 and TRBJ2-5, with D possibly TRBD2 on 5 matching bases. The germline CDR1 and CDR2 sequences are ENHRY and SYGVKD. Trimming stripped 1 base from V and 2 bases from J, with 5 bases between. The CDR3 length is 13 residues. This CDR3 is CAISEWEQETQYF. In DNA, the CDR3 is TGTGCCATCAGTGAGTGGGAGCAAGAGACCCAGTACTTC.

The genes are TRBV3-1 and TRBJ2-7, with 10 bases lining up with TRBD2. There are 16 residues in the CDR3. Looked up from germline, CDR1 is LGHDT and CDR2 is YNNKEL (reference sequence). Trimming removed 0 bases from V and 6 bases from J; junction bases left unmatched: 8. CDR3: CASSQERLAGAGEQYF. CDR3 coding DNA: TGTGCCAGCAGCCAAGAGAGGCTAGCGGGAGCTGGCGAGCAGTACTTC.